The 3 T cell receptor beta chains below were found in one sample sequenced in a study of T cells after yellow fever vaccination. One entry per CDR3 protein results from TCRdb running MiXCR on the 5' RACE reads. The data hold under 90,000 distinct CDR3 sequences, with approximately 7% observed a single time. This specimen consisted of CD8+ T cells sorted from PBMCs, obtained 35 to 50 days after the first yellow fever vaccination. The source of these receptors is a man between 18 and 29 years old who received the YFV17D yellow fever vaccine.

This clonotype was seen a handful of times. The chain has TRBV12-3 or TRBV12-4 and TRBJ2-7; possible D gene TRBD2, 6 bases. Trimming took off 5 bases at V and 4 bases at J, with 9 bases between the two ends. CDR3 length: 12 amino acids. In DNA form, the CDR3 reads TGTGCCAGCAGTGGAGGGGAGTACGAGCAGTACTTC. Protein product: CASSGGEYEQYF.

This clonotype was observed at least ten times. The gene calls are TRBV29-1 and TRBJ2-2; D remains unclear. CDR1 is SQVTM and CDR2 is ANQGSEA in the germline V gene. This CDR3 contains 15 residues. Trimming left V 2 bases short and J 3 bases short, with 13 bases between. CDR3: CSVESEMGDTGELFF. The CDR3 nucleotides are TGCAGCGTTGAAAGTGAAATGGGTGACACCGGGGAGCTGTTTTTT.

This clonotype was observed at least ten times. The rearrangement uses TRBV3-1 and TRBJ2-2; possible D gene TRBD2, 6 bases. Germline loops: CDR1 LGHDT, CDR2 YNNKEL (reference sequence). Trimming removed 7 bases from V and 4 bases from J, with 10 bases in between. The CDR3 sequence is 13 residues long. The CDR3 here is CASMVGGTGELFF. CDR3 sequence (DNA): TGTGCCAGCATGGTCGGGGGCACCGGGGAGCTGTTTTTT. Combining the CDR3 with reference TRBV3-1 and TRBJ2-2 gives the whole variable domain DTAVSQTPKYLVTQMGNDKSIKCEQNLGHDTMYWYKQDSKKFLKIMFSYNNKELIINETVPNRFSPKSPDKAHLNLHINSLELGDSAVYFCASMVGGTGELFFGEGSRLTVL.